A single sample gave rise to the 2 T cell receptor beta chains below, sequenced in a study of blood T cell repertoires in COVID-19. Some clones are missing from TCRdb's copy, which holds only in-frame ones; the method was immunoSEQ multiplex PCR. Of roughly 250,000 clones in the sample, roughly 84% were seen once. Sequencing used peripheral blood. These receptors originate from a woman between 45 and 60 years old with acute or convalescent COVID-19.

The sample holds one count of this clone. The chain uses TRBV30 and TRBJ1-5; weak D call: TRBD1 (5 bases). V was pared by 3 bases and J by 5 bases, with 17 bases between. The germline gives CDR1 GTSNPN, CDR2 SVGIG (reference sequence). The CDR3 is made up of 15 amino acids. CDR3 protein: CAWSAQGHLYQPQHF. In DNA, the CDR3 is TGTGCCTGGAGCGCACAAGGACATCTCTATCAGCCCCAGCATTTT.

The chain has TRBV11-2 and TRBJ2-7, with unresolved D. Germline V lookup: CDR1 SGHAT, CDR2 FQNNGV. The CDR3 is 10 residues long. V was trimmed by 5 bases and J by 4 bases, leaving 3 bases between them. In DNA form, the CDR3 reads TGTGCCAGCAGCCTTTACGAGCAGTACTTC. As protein: CASSLYEQYF.